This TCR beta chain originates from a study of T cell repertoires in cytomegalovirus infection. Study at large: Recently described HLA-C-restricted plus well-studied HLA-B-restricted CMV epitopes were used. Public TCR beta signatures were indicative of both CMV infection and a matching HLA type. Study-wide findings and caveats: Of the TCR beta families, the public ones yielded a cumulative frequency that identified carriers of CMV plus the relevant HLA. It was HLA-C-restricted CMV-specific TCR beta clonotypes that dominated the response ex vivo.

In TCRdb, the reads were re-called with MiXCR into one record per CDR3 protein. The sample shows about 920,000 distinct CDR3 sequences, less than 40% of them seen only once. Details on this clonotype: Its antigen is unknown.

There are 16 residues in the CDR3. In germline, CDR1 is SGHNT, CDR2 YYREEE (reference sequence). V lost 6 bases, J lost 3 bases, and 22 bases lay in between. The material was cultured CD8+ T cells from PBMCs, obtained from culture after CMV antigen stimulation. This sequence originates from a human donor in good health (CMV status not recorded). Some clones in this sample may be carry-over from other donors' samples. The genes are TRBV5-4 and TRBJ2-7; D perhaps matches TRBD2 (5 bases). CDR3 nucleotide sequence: TGTGCCAGCAACCCAGGCGGGTCACAAAAAAACTACGAGCAGTACTTC. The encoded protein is CASNPGGSQKNYEQYF. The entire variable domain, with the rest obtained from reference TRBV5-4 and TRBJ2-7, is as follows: ETGVTQSPTHLIKTRGQQVTLRCSSQSGHNTVSWYQQALGQGPQFIFQYYREEENGRGNFPPRFSGLQFPNYSSELNVNALELDDSALYLCASNPGGSQKNYEQYFGPGTRLTVT.